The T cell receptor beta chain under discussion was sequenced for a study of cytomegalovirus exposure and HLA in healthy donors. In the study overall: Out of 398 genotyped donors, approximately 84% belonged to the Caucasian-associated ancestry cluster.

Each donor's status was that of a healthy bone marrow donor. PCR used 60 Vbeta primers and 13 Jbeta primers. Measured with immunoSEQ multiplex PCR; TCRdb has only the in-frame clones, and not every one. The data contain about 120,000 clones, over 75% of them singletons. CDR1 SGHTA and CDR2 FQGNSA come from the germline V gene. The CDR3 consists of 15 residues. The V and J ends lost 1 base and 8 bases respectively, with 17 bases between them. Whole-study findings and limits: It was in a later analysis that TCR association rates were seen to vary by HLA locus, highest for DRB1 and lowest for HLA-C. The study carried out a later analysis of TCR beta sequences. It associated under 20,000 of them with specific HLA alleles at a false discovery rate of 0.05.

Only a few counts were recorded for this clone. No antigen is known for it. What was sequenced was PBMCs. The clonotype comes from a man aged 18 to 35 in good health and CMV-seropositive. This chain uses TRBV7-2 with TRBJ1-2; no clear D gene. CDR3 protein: CASSLGGPGLKGYTF. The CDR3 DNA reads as TGTGCCAGCAGCTTAGGTGGGCCAGGATTGAAGGGCTACACCTTC.